The rows below give T cell receptor beta chains drawn from one sample of a study of neurological immune-mediated disorders. TCRdb reprocessed the 5' RACE reads with MiXCR, giving one entry per CDR3 protein. The table lists more than 50,000 distinct CDR3 sequences, approximately 3.6% of them singletons. Sequencing input: PBMCs. These receptors were collected from a woman aged 60-75 years with multiple sclerosis. CDR3s include the opening cysteine and the closing phenylalanine or tryptophan. The D gene is left open where the match is weak. Some rows mark clone size as missing; the rest say once, few, many or name a class of expanded clone.

size	V	D	J	CDR3	DNA
many	TRBV4-1	TRBD1	TRBJ1-2	CASSHLQGGPYGYTF	TGCGCCAGCAGCCACCTACAGGGGGGTCCCTATGGCTACACCTTC
many	TRBV5-6	TRBD2	TRBJ2-7	CASSFGLAGYEQYF	TGTGCCAGCAGCTTCGGACTAGCGGGTTACGAGCAGTACTTC
many	TRBV5-1	NA	TRBJ1-3	CASSPMAGESGNTIYF	TGCGCCAGCAGCCCGATGGCAGGGGAGTCAGGAAACACCATATATTTT
few	TRBV6-2/TRBV6-3	TRBD2	TRBJ2-5	CASSYLWWGGETQYF	TGTGCCAGCAGTTACCTCTGGTGGGGAGGGGAGACCCAGTACTTC
many	TRBV20-1	TRBD1	TRBJ2-7	CSATSGGSAREQYF	TGCAGTGCTACCTCAGGGGGATCGGCGCGGGAGCAGTACTTC
NA	TRBV20-1	NA	TRBJ1-1	CSARDPSREDTEAFF	TGCAGTGCTAGAGATCCTTCTAGGGAGGACACTGAAGCTTTCTTT
many	TRBV29-1	NA	TRBJ2-5	CSVEEETQYF	TGCAGCGTTGAAGAGGAGACCCAGTACTTC
many	TRBV10-3	NA	TRBJ2-3	CAALGTVGTDTQYF	TGTGCCGCACTGGGGACGGTGGGCACAGATACGCAGTATTTT
many	TRBV29-1	NA	TRBJ2-5	CSVPRGDSAVQETQYF	TGCAGCGTTCCACGGGGGGACAGCGCCGTCCAAGAGACCCAGTACTTC
few	TRBV5-6	TRBD1	TRBJ2-7	CASSLFDRGLGEQYF	TGTGCCAGCAGCTTGTTCGACAGGGGGCTGGGAGAGCAGTACTTC
many	TRBV12-3/TRBV12-4	NA	TRBJ2-5	CASSTGSQETQYF	TGTGCCAGCAGCACAGGGTCCCAAGAGACCCAGTACTTC
many	TRBV5-1	NA	TRBJ2-1	CASSLAGLNEQFF	TGCGCCAGCAGCTTGGCGGGCCTCAATGAGCAGTTCTTC
many	TRBV12-3/TRBV12-4	NA	TRBJ2-7	CASSNRDKANYEQYF	TGTGCCAGCAGTAACCGGGACAAGGCCAACTACGAGCAGTACTTC
many	TRBV2	TRBD2	TRBJ2-1	CASTEGGIFYNEQFF	TGTGCCAGCACTGAGGGAGGGATCTTCTACAATGAGCAGTTCTTC
many	TRBV7-9	TRBD1	TRBJ2-7	CASKRPGQGAQEYEQYF	TGTGCCAGCAAACGCCCGGGACAGGGGGCCCAAGAATACGAGCAGTACTTC
many	TRBV5-1	TRBD1	TRBJ2-1	CASSRDRANEQFF	TGCGCCAGCAGCAGGGACAGGGCGAATGAGCAGTTCTTC
many	TRBV3-1	TRBD2	TRBJ2-7	CASSHRRESHEQYF	TGTGCCAGCAGCCATCGGCGGGAGTCCCACGAGCAGTACTTC
many	TRBV20-1	NA	TRBJ1-5	CSANGPNFTSNQPQHF	TGCAGTGCTAACGGACCAAATTTTACTAGCAATCAGCCCCAGCATTTT
many	TRBV5-6	NA	TRBJ2-7	CASSLRGTYEQYF	TGTGCCAGCAGCTTGAGGGGAACCTACGAGCAGTACTTC
NA	TRBV27	NA	TRBJ1-1	CASSLFANTEAFF	TGTGCCAGCAGTTTGTTTGCGAACACTGAAGCTTTCTTT
many	TRBV20-1	TRBD1	TRBJ2-7	CSATPGTGPSYEQYF	TGCAGTGCTACCCCCGGGACAGGGCCCTCCTACGAGCAGTACTTC
many	TRBV5-4	NA	TRBJ2-3	CASSSRVADTDTQYF	TGTGCCAGCAGCTCCAGGGTAGCGGACACAGATACGCAGTATTTT
many	TRBV9	NA	TRBJ2-1	CASSALENEQFF	TGTGCCAGCAGCGCACTCGAAAATGAGCAGTTCTTC
many	TRBV20-1	TRBD2	TRBJ2-1	CSLAGQDYNEQFF	TGCAGTTTAGCGGGGCAAGACTACAATGAGCAGTTCTTC
many	TRBV5-1	NA	TRBJ2-1	CASSSLSESSYNEQFF	TGCGCCAGCAGCTCTCTCTCCGAGAGCTCCTACAATGAGCAGTTCTTC
many	TRBV5-1	NA	TRBJ2-7	CASSLGIRGSVPYEQYF	TGCGCCAGCAGCTTGGGAATTAGGGGCAGCGTCCCCTACGAGCAGTACTTC
many	TRBV10-3	TRBD2	TRBJ2-3	CAISRDYGTDTQYF	TGTGCCATCAGCCGGGACTATGGCACAGATACGCAGTATTTT
many	TRBV20-1	NA	TRBJ2-1	CSARRTVNRPEQFF	TGCAGTGCTAGACGGACAGTCAACCGCCCGGAGCAGTTCTTC
many	TRBV27	TRBD1	TRBJ2-2	CASRLRGQDTGELFF	TGTGCCAGCAGACTGAGGGGGCAGGACACCGGGGAGCTGTTTTTT
many	TRBV10-3	TRBD2	TRBJ2-1	CAISVTSGDNEQFF	TGTGCCATCAGTGTGACTAGCGGGGACAATGAGCAGTTCTTC
many	TRBV5-1	TRBD1	TRBJ1-1	CASSLVAGRQGEAMGTEAFF	TGCGCCAGCAGCTTGGTTGCTGGGCGGCAGGGGGAGGCTATGGGCACTGAAGCTTTCTTT
many	TRBV5-1	NA	TRBJ2-7	CASREGTAHEQYF	TGCGCCAGCCGCGAAGGGACCGCTCACGAGCAGTACTTC
many	TRBV27	NA	TRBJ2-3	CASSLKRLSLLSTDTQYF	TGTGCCAGCAGTTTAAAGCGGTTGAGCCTCCTTAGCACAGATACGCAGTATTTT
many	TRBV5-1	NA	TRBJ2-7	CASSSPQTRTQYEQYF	TGCGCCAGCAGCTCTCCCCAAACTAGGACTCAATACGAGCAGTACTTC
many	TRBV4-3	NA	TRBJ2-5	CASSQDLTLETQYF	TGCGCCAGCAGCCAAGATCTGACTTTGGAGACCCAGTACTTC
many	TRBV12-3/TRBV12-4	NA	TRBJ2-5	CASSLYGTQYF	TGTGCCAGCAGTTTATATGGGACCCAGTACTTC
many	TRBV7-2	NA	TRBJ2-7	CASSLGGVPYEQYF	TGTGCCAGCAGCTTGGGCGGGGTTCCCTACGAGCAGTACTTC
many	TRBV5-1	NA	TRBJ2-5	CASSSGSTETQYF	TGCGCCAGCAGCTCCGGGAGCACAGAGACCCAGTACTTC
many	TRBV5-1	NA	TRBJ2-3	CASSLGVRADTQYF	TGCGCCAGCAGCTTGGGCGTCCGGGCAGATACGCAGTATTTT
many	TRBV28	NA	TRBJ2-7	CASSQRAYEQYF	TGTGCCAGCAGCCAAAGGGCCTACGAGCAGTACTTC
many	TRBV6-6	NA	TRBJ1-2	CASILRQNYGYTF	TGTGCCAGCATCCTGCGGCAGAACTATGGCTACACCTTC
many	TRBV7-2	TRBD1	TRBJ1-6	CASSWKTGSESPLHF	TGTGCCAGCAGCTGGAAGACAGGGTCGGAGTCACCCCTCCACTTT
NA	TRBV6-5	TRBD1	TRBJ2-4	CASSYAGTGHLAKNIQYF	TGTGCCAGCAGTTACGCAGGGACAGGACACTTAGCCAAAAACATTCAGTACTTC
many	TRBV5-1	NA	TRBJ1-1	CASRETVNTEAFF	TGCGCCAGCAGAGAGACAGTGAACACTGAAGCTTTCTTT
many	TRBV27	NA	TRBJ2-1	CASSFGSGSWNEQFF	TGTGCCAGCAGTTTCGGTTCCGGATCTTGGAATGAGCAGTTCTTC